The clone carrying this TCR beta chain turned up a few times. The antigen is undetermined. Positive CCR7 selection of CD45RO-negative cells yielded the naive CD8 cells, and terminally differentiated effector memory CD45RA+ cells were excluded. This specimen comes from a study of shared clonotypes between healthy human individuals. General study points: Sequencing depth was expected to affect clonotype sharing among donors.

Authors' data handling: Junction-only sequences without quality scores were provided by ImmunoSEQ, so filtering was different. Method: immunoSEQ multiplex PCR; TCRdb's copy keeps in-frame clones and lacks some. The DNA was the basis for D and trimming; V, J and clone size are from that table. The data show 550,000 to 600,000 clones, roughly 98% seen once. The sequence derives from a man aged 25-45 years in good health. Sequencing was carried out using naive CD8+ T cells sorted from blood.

In DNA form, the CDR3 reads TGTGCCAGCAGTCTTCAGGGTGGCGATACGCAGTATTTT. Amino acids: CASSLQGGDTQYF. This chain links TRBV25-1 with TRBJ2-3; maybe TRBD1 (5 bases). The CDR3 covers 13 residues. Per the germline V gene, CDR1 is MGHDK and CDR2 is SYGVNS. V dropped 5 bases and J dropped 6 bases, with 12 bases sitting between them.